This T cell receptor beta chain was obtained from a study of CD8 T cells in ankylosing spondylitis. Study-level points and caveats: It appeared that ankylosing spondylitis blood was characterized by a TCR beta motif of fewer than 10 highly homologous variants. There was reportedly significant enrichment of clones that were disease-linked in matched ankylosing spondylitis synovial fluid. Several of the motif variants were reported before in synovial fluid and blood from reactive arthritis. Disease-linked clones were CD8+ and relatively rare in peripheral blood.

TCRdb passed the 5' RACE reads through MiXCR, listing each CDR3 protein once. This table has about 450,000 distinct CDR3 sequences, roughly 26% appearing once. This clonotype was found a few times. Its matching antigen is unknown. Germline lookup yields CDR1 LGHDT and CDR2 YNNKEL (reference sequence). The CDR3 is made up of 12 amino acids. Trimming pared 2 bases from V and 7 bases from J, leaving 7 bases between. V and J are TRBV3-1 and TRBJ2-3; D may be TRBD2 (5 bases). The TCR sequence derives from a male donor with ankylosing spondylitis. The specimen sequenced was blood, either unsorted or a sorted T cell fraction (not recorded which). The chain's CDR3 is CASSQTGNTQYF. In nucleotides, the CDR3 is TGTGCCAGCAGCCAAACCGGGAATACGCAGTATTTT.